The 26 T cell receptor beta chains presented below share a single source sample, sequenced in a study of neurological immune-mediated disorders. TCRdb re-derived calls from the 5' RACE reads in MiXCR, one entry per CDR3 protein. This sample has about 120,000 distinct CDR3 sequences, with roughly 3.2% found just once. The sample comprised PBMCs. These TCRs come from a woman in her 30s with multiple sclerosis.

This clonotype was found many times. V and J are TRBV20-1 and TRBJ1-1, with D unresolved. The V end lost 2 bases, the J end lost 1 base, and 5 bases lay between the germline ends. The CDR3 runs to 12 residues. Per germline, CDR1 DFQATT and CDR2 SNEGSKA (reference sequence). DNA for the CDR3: TGCAGTGCTAGACAATCGAACACTGAAGCTTTCTTT. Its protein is CSARQSNTEAFF.

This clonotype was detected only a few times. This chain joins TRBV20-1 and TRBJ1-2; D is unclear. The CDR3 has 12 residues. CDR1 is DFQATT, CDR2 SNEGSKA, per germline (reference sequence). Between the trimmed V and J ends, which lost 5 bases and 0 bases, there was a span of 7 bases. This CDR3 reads CSAPSTNYGYTF. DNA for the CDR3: TGCAGTGCTCCTTCCACTAACTATGGCTACACCTTC.

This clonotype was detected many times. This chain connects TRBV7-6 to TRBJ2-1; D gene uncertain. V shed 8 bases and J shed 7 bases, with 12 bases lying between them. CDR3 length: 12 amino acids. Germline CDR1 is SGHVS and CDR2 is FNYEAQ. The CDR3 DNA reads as TGTGCCAGCGGGGATCTAGTGAATGAGCAGTTCTTC. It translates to CASGDLVNEQFF.

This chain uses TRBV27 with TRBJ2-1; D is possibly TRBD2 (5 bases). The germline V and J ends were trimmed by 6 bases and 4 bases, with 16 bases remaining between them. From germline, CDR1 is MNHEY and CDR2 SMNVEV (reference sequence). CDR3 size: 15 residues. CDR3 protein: CASSRSAPDYNEQFF. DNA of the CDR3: TGTGCCAGCAGCCGTAGCGCGCCAGATTACAATGAGCAGTTCTTC.

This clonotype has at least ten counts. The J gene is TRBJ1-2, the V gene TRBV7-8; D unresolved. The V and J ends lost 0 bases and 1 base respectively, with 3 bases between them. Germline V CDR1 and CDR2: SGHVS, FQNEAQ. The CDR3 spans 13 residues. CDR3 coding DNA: TGTGCCAGCAGCTTAGCACTTAACTATGGCTACACCTTC. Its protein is CASSLALNYGYTF.

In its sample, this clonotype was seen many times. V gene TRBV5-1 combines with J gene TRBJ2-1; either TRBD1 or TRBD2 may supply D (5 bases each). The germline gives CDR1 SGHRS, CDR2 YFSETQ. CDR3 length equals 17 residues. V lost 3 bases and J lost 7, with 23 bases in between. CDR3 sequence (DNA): TGCGCCAGCAGCTCCTCAGGGACCCCTGTGAGGGAGAATGAGCAGTTCTTC. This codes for CASSSSGTPVRENEQFF.

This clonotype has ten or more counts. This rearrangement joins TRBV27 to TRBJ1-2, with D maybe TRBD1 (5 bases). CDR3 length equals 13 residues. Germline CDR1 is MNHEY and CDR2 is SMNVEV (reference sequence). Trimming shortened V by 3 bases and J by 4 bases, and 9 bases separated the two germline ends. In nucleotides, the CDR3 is TGTGCCAGCAGTTTGGCTCAGGGCTATGGCTACACCTTC. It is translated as CASSLAQGYGYTF.

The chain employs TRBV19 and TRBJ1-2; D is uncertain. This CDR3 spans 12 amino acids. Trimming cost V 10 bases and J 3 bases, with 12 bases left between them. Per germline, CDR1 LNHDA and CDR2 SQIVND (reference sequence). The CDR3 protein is CATGRVDYGYTF. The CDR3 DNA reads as TGTGCCACCGGTAGAGTGGACTATGGCTACACCTTC.

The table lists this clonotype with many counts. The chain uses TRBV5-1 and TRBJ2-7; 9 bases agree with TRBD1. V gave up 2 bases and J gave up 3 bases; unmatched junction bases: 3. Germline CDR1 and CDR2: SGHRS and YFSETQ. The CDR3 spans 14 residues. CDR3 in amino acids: CASSFGTGIYEQYF. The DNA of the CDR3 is TGCGCCAGCAGCTTCGGGACAGGGATCTACGAGCAGTACTTC. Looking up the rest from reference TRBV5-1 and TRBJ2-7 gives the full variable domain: KAGVTQTPRYLIKTRGQQVTLSCSPISGHRSVSWYQQTPGQGLQFLFEYFSETQRNKGNFPGRFSGRQFSNSRSEMNVSTLELGDSALYLCASSFGTGIYEQYFGPGTRLTVT.

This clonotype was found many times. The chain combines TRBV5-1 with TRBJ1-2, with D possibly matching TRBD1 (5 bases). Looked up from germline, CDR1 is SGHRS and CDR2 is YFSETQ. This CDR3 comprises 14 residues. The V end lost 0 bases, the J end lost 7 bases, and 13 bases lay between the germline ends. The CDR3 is CASSLATQGGGYTF. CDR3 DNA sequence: TGCGCCAGCAGCTTGGCGACCCAGGGTGGTGGCTACACCTTC.

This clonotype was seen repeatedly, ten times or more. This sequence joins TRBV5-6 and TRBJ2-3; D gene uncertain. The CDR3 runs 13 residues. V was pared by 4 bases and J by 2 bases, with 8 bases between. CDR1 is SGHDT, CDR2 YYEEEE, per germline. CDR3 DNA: TGTGCCAGCAGCCTCTACTCCACAGATACGCAGTATTTT. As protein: CASSLYSTDTQYF.

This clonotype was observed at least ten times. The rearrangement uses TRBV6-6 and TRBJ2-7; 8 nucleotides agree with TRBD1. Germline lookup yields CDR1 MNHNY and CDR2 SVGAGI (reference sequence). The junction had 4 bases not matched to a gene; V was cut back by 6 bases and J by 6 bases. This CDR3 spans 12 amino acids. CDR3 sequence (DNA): TGTGCCAGCAGCAAACAGGGGGTCGAGCAGTACTTC. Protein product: CASSKQGVEQYF.

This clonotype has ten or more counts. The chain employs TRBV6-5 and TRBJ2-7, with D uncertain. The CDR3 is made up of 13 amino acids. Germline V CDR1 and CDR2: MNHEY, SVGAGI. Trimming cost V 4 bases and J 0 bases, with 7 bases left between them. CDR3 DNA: TGTGCCAGCAGTTCGGCCTCCTCCTACGAGCAGTACTTC. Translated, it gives CASSSASSYEQYF.

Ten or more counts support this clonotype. CDR3 nucleotide sequence: TGTGCCAGCAGCCCGACAGGAGGCAAAAACATTCAGTACTTC. It translates to CASSPTGGKNIQYF. This sequence joins TRBV12-3 or TRBV12-4 and TRBJ2-4, with D perhaps TRBD1 (6 bases). This CDR3 is 14 amino acids long. V shed 6 bases and J shed 3 bases, with 12 bases lying between them.

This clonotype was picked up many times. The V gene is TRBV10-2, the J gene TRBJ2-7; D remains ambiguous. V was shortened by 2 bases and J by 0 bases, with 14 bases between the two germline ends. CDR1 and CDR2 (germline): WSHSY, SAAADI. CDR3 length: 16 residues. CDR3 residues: CASSEGQPVFSYEQYF. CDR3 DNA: TGCGCCAGCAGTGAGGGGCAGCCCGTATTCTCCTACGAGCAGTACTTC.

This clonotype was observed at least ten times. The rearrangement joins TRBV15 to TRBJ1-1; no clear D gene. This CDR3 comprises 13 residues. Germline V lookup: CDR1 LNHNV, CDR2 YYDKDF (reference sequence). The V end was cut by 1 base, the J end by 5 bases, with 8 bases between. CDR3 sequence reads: CATSRGGFTEAFF. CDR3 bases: TGTGCCACCAGCAGAGGGGGTTTTACTGAAGCTTTCTTT. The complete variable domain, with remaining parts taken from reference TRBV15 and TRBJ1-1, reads DAMVIQNPRYQVTQFGKPVTLSCSQTLNHNVMYWYQQKSSQAPKLLFHYYDKDFNNEADTPDNFQSRRPNTSFCFLDIRSPGLGDTAMYLCATSRGGFTEAFFGQGTRLTVV.

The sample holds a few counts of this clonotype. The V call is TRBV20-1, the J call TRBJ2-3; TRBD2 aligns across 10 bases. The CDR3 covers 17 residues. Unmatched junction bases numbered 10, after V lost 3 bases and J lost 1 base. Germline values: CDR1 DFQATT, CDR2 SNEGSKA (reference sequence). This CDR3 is CSASPWGLAGGTDTQYF. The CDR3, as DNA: TGCAGTGCTAGCCCCTGGGGGCTAGCGGGGGGCACAGATACGCAGTATTTT.

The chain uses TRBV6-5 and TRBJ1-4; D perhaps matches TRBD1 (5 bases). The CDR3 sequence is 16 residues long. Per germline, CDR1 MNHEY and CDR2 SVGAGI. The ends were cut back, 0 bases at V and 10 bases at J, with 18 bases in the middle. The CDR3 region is CASSYSRSGPGRKLFF. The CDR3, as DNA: TGTGCCAGCAGTTACTCGAGGTCGGGCCCAGGGCGAAAACTGTTTTTT.

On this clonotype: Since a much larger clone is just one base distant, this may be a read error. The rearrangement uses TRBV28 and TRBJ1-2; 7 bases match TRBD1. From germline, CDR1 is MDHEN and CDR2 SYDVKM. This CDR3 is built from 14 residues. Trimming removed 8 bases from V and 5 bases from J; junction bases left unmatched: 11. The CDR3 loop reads CASDHTGEPYGYTF. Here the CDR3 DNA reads TGTGCCAGCGACCATACAGGGGAACCTTATGGCTACACCTTC.

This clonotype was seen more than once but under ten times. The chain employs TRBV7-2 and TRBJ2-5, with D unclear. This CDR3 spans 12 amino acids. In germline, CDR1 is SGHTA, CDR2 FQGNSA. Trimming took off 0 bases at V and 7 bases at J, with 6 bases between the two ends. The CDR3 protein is CASSLAVGTQYF. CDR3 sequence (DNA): TGTGCCAGCAGCTTAGCGGTGGGGACCCAGTACTTC.

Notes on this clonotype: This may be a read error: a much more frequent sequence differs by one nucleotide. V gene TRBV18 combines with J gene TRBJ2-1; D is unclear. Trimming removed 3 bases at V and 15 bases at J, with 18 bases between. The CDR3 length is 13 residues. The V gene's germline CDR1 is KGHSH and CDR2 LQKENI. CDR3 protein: CASSPSYGVGLFF. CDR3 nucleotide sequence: TGTGCCAGCTCACCCTCTTATGGGGTCGGCCTGTTCTTC. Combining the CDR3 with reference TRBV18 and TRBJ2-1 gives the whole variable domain NAGVMQNPRHLVRRRGQEARLRCSPMKGHSHVYWYRQLPEEGLKFMVYLQKENIIDESGMPKERFSAEFPKEGPSILRIQQVVRGDSAAYFCASSPSYGVGLFFGPGTRLTVL.

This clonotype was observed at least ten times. The CDR3 sequence is CSASQGIEAFF. CDR3 DNA sequence: TGCAGTGCTTCGCAGGGAATCGAAGCTTTCTTT. The chain links TRBV20-1 to TRBJ1-1; TRBD1 is a possible D gene (5 bases). V lost 5 bases to trimming and J lost 8 bases, with 12 bases between them. CDR3 size: 11 residues. Germline CDR1 DFQATT, CDR2 SNEGSKA (reference sequence).

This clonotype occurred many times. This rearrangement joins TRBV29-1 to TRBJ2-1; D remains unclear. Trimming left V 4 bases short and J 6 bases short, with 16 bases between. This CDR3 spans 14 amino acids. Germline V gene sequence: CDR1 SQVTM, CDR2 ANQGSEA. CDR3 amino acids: CSVVKVERSNEQFF. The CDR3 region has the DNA TGCAGCGTTGTAAAGGTAGAGCGTAGCAATGAGCAGTTCTTC.

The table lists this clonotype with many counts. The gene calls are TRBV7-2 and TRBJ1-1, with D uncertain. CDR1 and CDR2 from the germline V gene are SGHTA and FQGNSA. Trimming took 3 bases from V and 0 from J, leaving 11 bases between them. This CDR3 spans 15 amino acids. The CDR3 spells CASSFRSTLNTEAFF. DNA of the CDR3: TGTGCCAGCAGCTTCCGTAGTACTTTGAACACTGAAGCTTTCTTT.

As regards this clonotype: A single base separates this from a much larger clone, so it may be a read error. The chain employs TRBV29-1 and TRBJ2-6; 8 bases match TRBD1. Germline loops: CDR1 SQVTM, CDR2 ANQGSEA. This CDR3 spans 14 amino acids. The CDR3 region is CSATGDGGAKVLTF. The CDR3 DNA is TGCAGCGCGACAGGGGATGGTGGGGCCAAAGTCCTGACTTTC.

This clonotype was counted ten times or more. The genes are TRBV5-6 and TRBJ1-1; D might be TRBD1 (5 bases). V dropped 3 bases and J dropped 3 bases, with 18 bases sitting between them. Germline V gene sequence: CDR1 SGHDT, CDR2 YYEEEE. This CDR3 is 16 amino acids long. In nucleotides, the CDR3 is TGTGCCAGCAGCTCAATCATCTACAGGAGGGACACTGAAGCTTTCTTT. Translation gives CASSSIIYRRDTEAFF.